This TCR beta chain was sequenced during a study of CD8+ T cells in alopecia areata. Once RNA had been extracted, it was reverse transcribed into cDNA to act as the sequencing template. The table came from immunoSEQ multiplex PCR; TCRdb's copy has only in-frame clones and leaves some out. The data show about 300,000 clones, none appearing only once, with 1.2% held by the ten largest. The CDR3 is 13 amino acids. Per germline, CDR1 NSQYPW and CDR2 LRSPGD (reference sequence). The V segment lost 6 bases and the J segment 0 bases; nucleotides outside the gene matches: 1. This clone came up a few times. The gene symbols are mouse symbols. The missing CDR3 end, 4 residues past where the read stops, is filled in from the germline J gene. On the basis of CD4, CD8alpha, NKG2D, NKG2ACE and other markers, pooled cutaneous lymph node cells were sorted.

V gene TRBV1 combines with J gene TRBJ2-7; 8 nucleotides agree with TRBD1. Sequencing was carried out using CD4+ T cells sorted from a lymph node. The sequence was obtained from a C3H/HeJ mouse with alopecia areata. The MHC haplotype recorded for the strain is H2-k. Incomplete CDR3 DNA: TGCACCTGCAGAGACAGGGGCTCCTAT. Protein sequence: CTCRDRGSY. The whole CDR3 protein is CTCRDRGSYEQYF.